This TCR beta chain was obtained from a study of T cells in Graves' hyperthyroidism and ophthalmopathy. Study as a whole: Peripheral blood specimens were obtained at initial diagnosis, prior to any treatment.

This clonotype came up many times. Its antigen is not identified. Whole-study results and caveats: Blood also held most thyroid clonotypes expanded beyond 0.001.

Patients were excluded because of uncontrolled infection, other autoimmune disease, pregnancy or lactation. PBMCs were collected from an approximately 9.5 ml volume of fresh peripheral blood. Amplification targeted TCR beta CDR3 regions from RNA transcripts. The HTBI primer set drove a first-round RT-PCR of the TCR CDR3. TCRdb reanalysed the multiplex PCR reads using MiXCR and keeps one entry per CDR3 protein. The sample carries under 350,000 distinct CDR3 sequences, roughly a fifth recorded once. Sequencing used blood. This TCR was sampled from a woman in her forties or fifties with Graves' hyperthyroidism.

The CDR3 reads CASWKRWADTQYF. CDR3 DNA: TGTGCCAGCTGGAAGCGGTGGGCAGATACGCAGTATTTT. The rearrangement links TRBV28 to TRBJ2-3, with D possibly being TRBD2 (5 bases). Germline V gene lookup returns CDR1 MDHEN and CDR2 SYDVKM. CDR3 length equals 13 residues. The germline V and J ends were trimmed by 8 bases and 4 bases, with 13 bases remaining between them. The complete variable domain, with remaining parts taken from reference TRBV28 and TRBJ2-3, reads DVKVTQSSRYLVKRTGEKVFLECVQDMDHENMFWYRQDPGLGLRLIYFSYDVKMKEKGDIPEGYSVSREKKERFSLILESASTNQTSMYLCASWKRWADTQYFGPGTRLTVL.